Sequencing of this T cell receptor beta chain was carried out in a study of blood T cells in healthy people across ages. Whole-study results and caveats: Estimates of total diversity, which came from one million sequenced T cells, were considered to be underestimates. Nothing was known about donor CMV status, and this possibly confounded expanded clonotype changes.

PCR was performed a second time for roughly 7 to 12 cycles using a sample-barcoded 5' primer and a J-beta primer mix. Each cDNA molecule, via a template-switch adaptor with 12 random nucleotides, was tagged. MiXCR, run by TCRdb on the 5' RACE reads, gives a single entry per CDR3 protein. This table holds some 900,000 distinct CDR3 sequences, around 48% found once. Each sample used at least 6.5 million PBMCs. As for this clonotype: As yet, its antigen is unknown.

Material: blood. The origin of this receptor is a man in his thirties or forties in good health.

The CDR3 protein is CASSPDRKTQYF. CDR3 nucleotides: TGCGCCAGCAGCCCGGACAGAAAGACCCAGTACTTC. J is TRBJ2-7 and V is TRBV4-3, with D possibly TRBD1 on 6 matching bases. The J call may be incorrect, as the DNA end agrees better with TRBJ2-5. Germline CDR1 is LGHNA and CDR2 is YSLEER. The CDR3 runs to 12 residues.